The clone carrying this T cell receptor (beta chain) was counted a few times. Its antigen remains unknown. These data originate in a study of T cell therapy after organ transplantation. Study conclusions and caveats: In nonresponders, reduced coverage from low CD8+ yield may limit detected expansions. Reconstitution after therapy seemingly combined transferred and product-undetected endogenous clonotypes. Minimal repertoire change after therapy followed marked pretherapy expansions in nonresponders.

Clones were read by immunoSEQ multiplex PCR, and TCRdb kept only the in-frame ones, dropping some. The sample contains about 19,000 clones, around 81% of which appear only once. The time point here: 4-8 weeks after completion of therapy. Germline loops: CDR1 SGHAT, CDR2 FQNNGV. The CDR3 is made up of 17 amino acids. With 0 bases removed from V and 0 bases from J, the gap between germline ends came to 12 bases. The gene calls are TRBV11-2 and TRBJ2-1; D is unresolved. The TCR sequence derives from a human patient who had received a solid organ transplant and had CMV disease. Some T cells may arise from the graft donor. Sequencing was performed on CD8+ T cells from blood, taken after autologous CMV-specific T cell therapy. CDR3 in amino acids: CASSLDISFSSYNEQFF. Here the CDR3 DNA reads TGTGCCAGCAGCTTAGATATTAGCTTCAGCTCCTACAATGAGCAGTTCTTC.